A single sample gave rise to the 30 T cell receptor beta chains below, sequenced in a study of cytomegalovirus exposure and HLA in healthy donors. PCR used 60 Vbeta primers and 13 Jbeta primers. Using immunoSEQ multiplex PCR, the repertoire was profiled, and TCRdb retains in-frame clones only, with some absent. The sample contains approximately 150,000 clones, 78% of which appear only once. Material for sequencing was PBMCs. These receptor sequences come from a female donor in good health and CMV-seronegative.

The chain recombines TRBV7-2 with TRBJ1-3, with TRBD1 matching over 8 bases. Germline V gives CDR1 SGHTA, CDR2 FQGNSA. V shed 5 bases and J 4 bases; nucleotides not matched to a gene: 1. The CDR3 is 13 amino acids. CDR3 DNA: TGTGCCAGCAGCCAGGGGGCAGGAAACACCATATATTTT. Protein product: CASSQGAGNTIYF.

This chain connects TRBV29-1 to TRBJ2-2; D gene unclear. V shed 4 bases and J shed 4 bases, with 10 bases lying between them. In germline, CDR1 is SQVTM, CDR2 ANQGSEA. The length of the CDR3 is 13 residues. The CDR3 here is CSVVEKPTGELFF. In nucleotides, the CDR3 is TGCAGCGTTGTAGAGAAGCCCACCGGGGAGCTGTTTTTT.

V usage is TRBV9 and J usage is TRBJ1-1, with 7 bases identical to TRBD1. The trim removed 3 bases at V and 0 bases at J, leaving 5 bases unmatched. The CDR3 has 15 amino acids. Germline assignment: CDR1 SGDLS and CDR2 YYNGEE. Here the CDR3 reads CASSEGQPLNTEAFF. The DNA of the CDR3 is TGTGCCAGCAGCGAGGGACAGCCGTTGAACACTGAAGCTTTCTTT.

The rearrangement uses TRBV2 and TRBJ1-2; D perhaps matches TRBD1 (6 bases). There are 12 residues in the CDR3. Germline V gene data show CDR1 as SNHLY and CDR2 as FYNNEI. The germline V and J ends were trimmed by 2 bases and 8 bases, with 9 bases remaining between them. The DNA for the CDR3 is TGTGCCAGCAGTGAACAGGGGAGCGGCTACACCTTC. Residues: CASSEQGSGYTF.

The CDR3: CASSTTAGGKETQYF. In nucleotides, the CDR3 is TGTGCCAGTAGTACGACGGCGGGAGGGAAAGAGACCCAGTACTTC. The chain employs TRBV19 and TRBJ2-5; 9 nucleotides align to TRBD2. The length of the CDR3 is 15 residues. CDR1 and CDR2 from the germline V gene are LNHDA and SQIVND (reference sequence). V lost 4 bases to trimming and J lost 3 bases; unmatched junction nucleotides: 6.

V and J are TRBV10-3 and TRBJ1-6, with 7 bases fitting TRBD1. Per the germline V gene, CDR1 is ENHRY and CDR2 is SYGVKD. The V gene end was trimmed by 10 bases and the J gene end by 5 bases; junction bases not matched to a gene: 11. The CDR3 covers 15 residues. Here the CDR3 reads CATTPFGTDNSPLHF. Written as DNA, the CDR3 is TGTGCCACCACACCTTTCGGGACAGATAATTCACCCCTCCACTTT.

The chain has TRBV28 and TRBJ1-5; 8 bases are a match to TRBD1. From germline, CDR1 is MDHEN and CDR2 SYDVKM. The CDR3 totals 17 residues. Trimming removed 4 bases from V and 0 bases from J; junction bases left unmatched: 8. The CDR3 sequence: CASSSGQGWHSNQPQHF. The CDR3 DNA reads TGTGCCAGCAGTTCCGGACAGGGCTGGCATAGCAATCAGCCCCAGCATTTT.

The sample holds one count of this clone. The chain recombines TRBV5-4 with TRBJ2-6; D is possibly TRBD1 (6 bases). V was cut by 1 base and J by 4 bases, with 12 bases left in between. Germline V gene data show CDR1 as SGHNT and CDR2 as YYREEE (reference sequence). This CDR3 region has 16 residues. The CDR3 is CASSLKAGAGANVLTF. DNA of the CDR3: TGTGCCAGCAGCTTGAAGGCAGGGGCGGGGGCCAACGTCCTGACTTTC.

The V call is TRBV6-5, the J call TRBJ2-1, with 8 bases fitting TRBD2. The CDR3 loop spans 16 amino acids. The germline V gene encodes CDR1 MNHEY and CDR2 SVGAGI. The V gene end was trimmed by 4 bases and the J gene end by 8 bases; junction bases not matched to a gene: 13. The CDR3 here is CASSSPGGVGTHEQFF. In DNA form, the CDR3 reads TGTGCCAGCAGTTCCCCCGGGGGGGTGGGCACTCATGAGCAGTTCTTC.

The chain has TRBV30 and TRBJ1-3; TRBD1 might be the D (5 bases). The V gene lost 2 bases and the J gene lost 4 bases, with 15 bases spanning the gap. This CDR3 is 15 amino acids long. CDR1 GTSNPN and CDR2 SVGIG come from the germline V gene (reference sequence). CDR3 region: CAWSRTGTGGNTIYF. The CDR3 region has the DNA TGTGCCTGGAGTCGGACCGGGACTGGAGGAAACACCATATATTTT.

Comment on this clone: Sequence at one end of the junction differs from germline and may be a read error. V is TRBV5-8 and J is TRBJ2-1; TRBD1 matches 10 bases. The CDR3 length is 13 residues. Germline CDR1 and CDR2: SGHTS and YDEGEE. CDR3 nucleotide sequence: TGTGCCAGCAGCTGGGGACCGGGACAGGGGCCCCTCTTC. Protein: CASSWGPGQGPLF.

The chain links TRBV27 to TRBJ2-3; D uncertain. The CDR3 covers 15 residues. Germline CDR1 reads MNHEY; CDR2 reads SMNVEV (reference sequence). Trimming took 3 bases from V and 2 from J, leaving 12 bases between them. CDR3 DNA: TGTGCCAGCAGTTTGGGTCGGAGCTTCACAGATACGCAGTATTTT. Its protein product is CASSLGRSFTDTQYF.

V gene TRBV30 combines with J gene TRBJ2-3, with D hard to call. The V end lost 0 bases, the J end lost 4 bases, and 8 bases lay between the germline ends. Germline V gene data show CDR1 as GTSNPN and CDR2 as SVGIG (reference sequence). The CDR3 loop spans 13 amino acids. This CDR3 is CAWSVSYPDTQYF. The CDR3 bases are TGTGCCTGGAGTGTATCGTATCCAGATACGCAGTATTTT.

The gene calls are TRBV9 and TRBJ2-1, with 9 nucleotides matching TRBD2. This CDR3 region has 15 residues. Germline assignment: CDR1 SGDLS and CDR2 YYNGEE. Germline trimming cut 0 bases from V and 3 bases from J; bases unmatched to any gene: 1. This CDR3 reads CASSVGLAVYNEQFF. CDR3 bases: TGTGCCAGCAGCGTAGGACTAGCGGTCTACAATGAGCAGTTCTTC.

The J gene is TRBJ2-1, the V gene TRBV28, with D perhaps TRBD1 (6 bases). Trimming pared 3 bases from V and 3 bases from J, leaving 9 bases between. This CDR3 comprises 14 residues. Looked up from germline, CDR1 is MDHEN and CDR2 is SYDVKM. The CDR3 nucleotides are TGTGCCAGCAGTTTTGAGGGGGACTACAATGAGCAGTTCTTC. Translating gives CASSFEGDYNEQFF.

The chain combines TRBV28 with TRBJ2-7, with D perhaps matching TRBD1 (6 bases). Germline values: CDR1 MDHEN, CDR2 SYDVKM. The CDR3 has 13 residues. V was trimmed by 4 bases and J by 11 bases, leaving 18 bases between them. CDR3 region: CASSSHPQGAEYF. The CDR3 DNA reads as TGTGCCAGCAGTTCCCATCCACAGGGTGCGGAGTACTTC.

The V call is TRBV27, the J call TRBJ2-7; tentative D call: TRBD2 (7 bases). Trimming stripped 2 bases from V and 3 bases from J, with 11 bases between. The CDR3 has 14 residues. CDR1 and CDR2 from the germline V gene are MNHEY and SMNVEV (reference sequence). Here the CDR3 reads CASSLAGAGYEQYF. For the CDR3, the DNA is TGTGCCAGCAGTTTAGCGGGGGCGGGCTACGAGCAGTACTTC.

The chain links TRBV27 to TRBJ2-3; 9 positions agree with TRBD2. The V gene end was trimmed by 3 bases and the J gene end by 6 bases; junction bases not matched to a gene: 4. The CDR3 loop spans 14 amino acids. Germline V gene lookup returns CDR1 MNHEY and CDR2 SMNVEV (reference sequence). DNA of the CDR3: TGTGCCAGCAGTTTCAACAGCGGGAGGGATACGCAGTATTTT. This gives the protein CASSFNSGRDTQYF.

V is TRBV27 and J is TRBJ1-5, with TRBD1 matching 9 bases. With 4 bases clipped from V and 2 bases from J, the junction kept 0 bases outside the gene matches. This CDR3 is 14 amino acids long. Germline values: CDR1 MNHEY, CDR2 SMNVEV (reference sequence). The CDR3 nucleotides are TGTGCCAGCAGTTGGACAGGGGGCAATCAGCCCCAGCATTTT. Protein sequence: CASSWTGGNQPQHF.

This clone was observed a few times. The CDR3 loop is CASSEMDTHSPLHF. The CDR3 DNA follows: TGTGCCAGCAGTGAGATGGACACCCATTCACCCCTCCACTTT. The rearrangement links TRBV6-1 to TRBJ1-6; the D gene is possibly TRBD1 (5 bases). Germline V lookup: CDR1 MNHNS, CDR2 SASEGT. The CDR3 loop spans 14 amino acids. Trimming took 3 bases from V and 8 from J, leaving 11 bases between them.

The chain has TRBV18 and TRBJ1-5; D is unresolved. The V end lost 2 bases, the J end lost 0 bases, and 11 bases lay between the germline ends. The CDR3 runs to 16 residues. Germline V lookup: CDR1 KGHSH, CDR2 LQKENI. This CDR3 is CASSPGYGNSNQPQHF. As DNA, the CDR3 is TGTGCCAGCTCACCAGGATACGGGAATAGCAATCAGCCCCAGCATTTT. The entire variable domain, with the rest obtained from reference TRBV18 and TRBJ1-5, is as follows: NAGVMQNPRHLVRRRGQEARLRCSPMKGHSHVYWYRQLPEEGLKFMVYLQKENIIDESGMPKERFSAEFPKEGPSILRIQQVVRGDSAAYFCASSPGYGNSNQPQHFGDGTRLSIL.

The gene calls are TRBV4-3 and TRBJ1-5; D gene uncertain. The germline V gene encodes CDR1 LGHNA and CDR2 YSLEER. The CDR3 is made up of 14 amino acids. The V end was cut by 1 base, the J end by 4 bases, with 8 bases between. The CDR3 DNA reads TGCGCCAGCAGCCAAGGAAGAGGGAATCAGCCCCAGCATTTT. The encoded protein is CASSQGRGNQPQHF.

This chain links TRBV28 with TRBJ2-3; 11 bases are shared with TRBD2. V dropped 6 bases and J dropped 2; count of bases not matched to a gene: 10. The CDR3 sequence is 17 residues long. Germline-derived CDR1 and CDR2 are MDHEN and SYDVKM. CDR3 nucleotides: TGTGCCAGCAGACCAAAGGGACTAGCGGACTCCACAGATACGCAGTATTTT. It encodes CASRPKGLADSTDTQYF.

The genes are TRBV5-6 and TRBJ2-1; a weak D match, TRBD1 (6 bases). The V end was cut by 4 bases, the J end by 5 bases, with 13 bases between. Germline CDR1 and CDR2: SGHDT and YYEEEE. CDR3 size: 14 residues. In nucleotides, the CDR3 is TGTGCCAGCAGCAGGCCGGGACACAACAATGAGCAGTTCTTC. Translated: CASSRPGHNNEQFF.

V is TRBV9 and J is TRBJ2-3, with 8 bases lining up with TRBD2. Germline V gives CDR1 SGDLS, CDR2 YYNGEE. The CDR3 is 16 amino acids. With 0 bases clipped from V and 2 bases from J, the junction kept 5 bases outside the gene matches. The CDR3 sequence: CASSVVGRADTDTQYF. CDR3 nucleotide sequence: TGTGCCAGCAGCGTAGTCGGGAGGGCCGACACAGATACGCAGTATTTT.

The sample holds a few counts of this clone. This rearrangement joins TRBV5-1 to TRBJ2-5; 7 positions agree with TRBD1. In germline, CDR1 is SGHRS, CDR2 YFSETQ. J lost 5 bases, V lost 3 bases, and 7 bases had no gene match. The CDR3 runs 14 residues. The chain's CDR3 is CASSSETGMETQYF. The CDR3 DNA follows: TGCGCCAGCAGCTCCGAGACAGGGATGGAGACCCAGTACTTC.

CDR3: CASSEYLRGHKGEDQPQHF. In nucleotides, the CDR3 is TGCGCCAGCAGTGAGTACTTGAGGGGACACAAGGGGGAAGATCAGCCCCAGCATTTT. The chain has TRBV10-1 and TRBJ1-5, with D possibly TRBD1 on 6 matching bases. The CDR3 loop spans 19 amino acids. Per germline, CDR1 WNHNN and CDR2 SYGVQD (reference sequence). Trimming stripped 1 base from V and 5 bases from J, with 24 bases between.

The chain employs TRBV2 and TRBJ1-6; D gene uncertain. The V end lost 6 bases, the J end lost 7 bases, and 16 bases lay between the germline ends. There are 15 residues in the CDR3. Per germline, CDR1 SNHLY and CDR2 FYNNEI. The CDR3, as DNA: TGTGCCAGCAGAGTTTACCGGGGTATGAATTCACCCCTCCACTTT. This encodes CASRVYRGMNSPLHF.

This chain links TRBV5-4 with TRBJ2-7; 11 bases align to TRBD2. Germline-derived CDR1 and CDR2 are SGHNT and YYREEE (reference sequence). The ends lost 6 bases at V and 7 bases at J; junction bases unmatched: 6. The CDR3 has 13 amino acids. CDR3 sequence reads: CASTTRTSGEQYF. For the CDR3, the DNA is TGTGCCAGCACTACCAGGACTAGCGGGGAGCAGTACTTC. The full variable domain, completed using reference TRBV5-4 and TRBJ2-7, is ETGVTQSPTHLIKTRGQQVTLRCSSQSGHNTVSWYQQALGQGPQFIFQYYREEENGRGNFPPRFSGLQFPNYSSELNVNALELDDSALYLCASTTRTSGEQYFGPGTRLTVT.

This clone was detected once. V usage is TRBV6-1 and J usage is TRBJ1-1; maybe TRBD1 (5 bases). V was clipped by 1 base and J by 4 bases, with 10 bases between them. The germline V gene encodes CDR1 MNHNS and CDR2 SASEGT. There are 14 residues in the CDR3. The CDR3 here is CASSEGAGLTEAFF. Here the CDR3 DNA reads TGTGCCAGCAGTGAAGGGGCAGGGCTCACTGAAGCTTTCTTT.